This TCR beta chain was identified during a study of blood T cell repertoires in COVID-19. Study-wide background: From T cells, B-cell-depleted T cells, or PBMCs came the material, which was cDNA or gDNA.

The germline V gene has CDR1 LNHNV and CDR2 YYDKDF (reference sequence). The V gene end was trimmed by 1 base and the J gene end by 2 bases; junction bases not matched to a gene: 2. The CDR3 runs 15 residues. Original processing notes: It was from reference gene primer amplification that nucleated cell counts were estimated. Produced via immunoSEQ multiplex PCR; TCRdb's table is partial and in-frame only. Clonal size and the V and J genes are those of that table, whereas D and trimming came from the DNA. The data hold 62,000 or so clones, with roughly 80% observed a single time. The age range of participants was 18 to 89 years, with residence in around 22 US areas. Clinical history reported by participants formed the basis on which cohorts were assigned.

V and J are TRBV15 and TRBJ2-3; 8 positions agree with TRBD2. Sample: PBMCs or T cells enriched from blood (not recorded which). This receptor was identified in a woman aged 40 to 50 with acute COVID-19. CDR3 sequence reads: CATSRGRGATDTQYF. The CDR3 nucleotides read TGTGCCACCAGCAGAGGGCGGGGGGCCACAGATACGCAGTATTTT.